The text below deals with one T cell receptor beta chain. Source study methods: Counts of nucleated cells, estimated from reference gene primer amplification, were obtained. Some clones are missing from TCRdb's copy, which holds only in-frame ones; the method was immunoSEQ multiplex PCR. V, J and clone size are taken as reported in that table, and D and trimming were inferred from the DNA itself. This sample has some 30,000 clones, with roughly 86% found just once. The sample belongs to a study of blood T cell repertoires in COVID-19. Across the study: T cells, B-cell-depleted T cells, or PBMCs provided the cDNA or gDNA that served as material.

Germline values: CDR1 LGHNA, CDR2 YSLEER. Trimming shortened V by 0 bases and J by 0 bases, and 8 bases separated the two germline ends. The CDR3 runs to 15 residues. This sequence originates from a human donor in a cohort sampled during active COVID-19. The sequenced sample was peripheral blood. This chain links TRBV4-3 with TRBJ2-5; D remains unclear. CDR3 region: CASSQDSQYQETQYF. CDR3 bases: TGCGCCAGCAGCCAAGATTCCCAGTACCAAGAGACCCAGTACTTC.